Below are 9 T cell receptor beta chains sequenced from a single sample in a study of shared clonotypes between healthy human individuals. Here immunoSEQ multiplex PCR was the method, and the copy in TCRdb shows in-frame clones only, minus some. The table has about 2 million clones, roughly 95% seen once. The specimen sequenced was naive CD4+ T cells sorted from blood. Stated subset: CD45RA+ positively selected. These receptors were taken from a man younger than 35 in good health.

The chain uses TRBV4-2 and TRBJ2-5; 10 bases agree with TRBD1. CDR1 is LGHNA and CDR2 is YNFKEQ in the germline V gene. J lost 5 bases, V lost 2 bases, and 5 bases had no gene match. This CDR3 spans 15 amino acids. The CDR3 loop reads CASSQRDRGQETQYF. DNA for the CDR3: TGTGCCAGCAGCCAACGGGACAGGGGACAGGAGACCCAGTACTTC.

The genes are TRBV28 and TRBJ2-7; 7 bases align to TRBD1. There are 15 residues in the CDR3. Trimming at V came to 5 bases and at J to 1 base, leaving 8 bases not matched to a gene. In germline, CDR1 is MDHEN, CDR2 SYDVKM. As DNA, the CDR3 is TGTGCCAGCAGTCCTAGGGACAGACGATCCTACGAGCAGTACTTC. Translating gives CASSPRDRRSYEQYF.

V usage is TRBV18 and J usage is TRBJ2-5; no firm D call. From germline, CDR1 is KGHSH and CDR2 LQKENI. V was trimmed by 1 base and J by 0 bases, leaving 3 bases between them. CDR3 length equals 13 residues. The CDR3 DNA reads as TGTGCCAGCTCACCACAGTACCAAGAGACCCAGTACTTC. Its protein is CASSPQYQETQYF.

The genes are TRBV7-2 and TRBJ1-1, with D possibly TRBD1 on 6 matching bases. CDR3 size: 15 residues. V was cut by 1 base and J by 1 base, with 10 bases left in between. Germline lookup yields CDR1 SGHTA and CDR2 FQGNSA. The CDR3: CASSLGPGENTEAFF. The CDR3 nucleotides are TGTGCCAGCAGCTTAGGTCCAGGGGAGAACACTGAAGCTTTCTTT.

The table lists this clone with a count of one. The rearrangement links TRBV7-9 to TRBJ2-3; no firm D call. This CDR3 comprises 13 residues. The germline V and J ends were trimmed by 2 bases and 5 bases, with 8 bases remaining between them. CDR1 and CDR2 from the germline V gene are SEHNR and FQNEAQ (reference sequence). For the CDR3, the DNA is TGTGCCAGCAGCTTAACTGCTCTAGATACGCAGTATTTT. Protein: CASSLTALDTQYF.

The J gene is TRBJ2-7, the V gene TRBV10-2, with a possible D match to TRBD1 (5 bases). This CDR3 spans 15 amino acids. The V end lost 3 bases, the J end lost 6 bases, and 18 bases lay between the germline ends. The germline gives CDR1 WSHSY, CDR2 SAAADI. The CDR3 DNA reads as TGCGCCAGCAGTGATGCTGGCAGGGCAGGTTCCGAGCAGTACTTC. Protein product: CASSDAGRAGSEQYF.

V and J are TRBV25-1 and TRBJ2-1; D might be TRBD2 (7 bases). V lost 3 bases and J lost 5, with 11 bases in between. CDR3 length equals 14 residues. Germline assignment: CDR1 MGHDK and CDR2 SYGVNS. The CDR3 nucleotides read TGTGCCAGCAGTGATGGGGGGGCCCACAATGAGCAGTTCTTC. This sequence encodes CASSDGGAHNEQFF.

CDR3 residues: CASSPQGTEPQHF. The CDR3 DNA is TGTGCCAGCAGCCCCCAGGGTACAGAGCCCCAGCATTTT. The chain has TRBV6-1 and TRBJ1-5; tentatively, D is TRBD1 (5 bases). The V gene lost 6 bases and the J gene lost 8 bases, with 14 bases spanning the gap. CDR1 and CDR2 (germline): MNHNS, SASEGT. This CDR3 region has 13 residues.

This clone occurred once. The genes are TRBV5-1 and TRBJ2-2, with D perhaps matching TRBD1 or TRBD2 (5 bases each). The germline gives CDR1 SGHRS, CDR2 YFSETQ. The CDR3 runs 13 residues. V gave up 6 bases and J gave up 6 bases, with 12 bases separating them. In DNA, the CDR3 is TGCGCCAGCACCGGGGCGAGCCCCGGGGAGCTGTTTTTT. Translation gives CASTGASPGELFF.